The source of this TCR beta chain is a study of beta chain features in type 1 diabetes. This clone was seen a handful of times. Expressed TCRB transcripts were sequenced after all isolated RNA was converted to cDNA. It was found that naive, central memory and regulatory T cell samples averaged roughly 3.5 million reads. Produced via immunoSEQ multiplex PCR; TCRdb's table is partial and in-frame only. The sample lists a few hundred thousand clones; roughly a tenth were seen once. CDR1 is MGHRA and CDR2 is YSYEKL in the germline V gene. V gave up 4 bases and J gave up 7 bases; unmatched junction bases: 14. The CDR3 loop spans 17 amino acids.

Sequences were obtained from central memory CD4+ T cells from blood. The sequence was obtained from a young man in good health. J is TRBJ2-1 and V is TRBV4-1; 9 bases align to TRBD2. The CDR3 is CASSLSKPSGIRNEQFF. CDR3 DNA sequence: TGCGCCAGCAGCCTTTCGAAACCTAGCGGGATAAGAAATGAGCAGTTCTTC.